The clone carrying this TCR beta chain was picked up many times. MiXCR, applied by TCRdb to the reads, yields one record per CDR3 protein. The data show fewer than 80,000 distinct CDR3 sequences, around 3.4% seen once. The entry originates in a study of T cell repertoires in cytomegalovirus infection. Overall study: CMV infection and matching HLA type were both indicated by public TCR beta signatures.

The CDR3 consists of 14 residues. The V gene lost 3 bases and the J gene lost 4 bases, with 11 bases spanning the gap. Germline CDR1 SGHDN, CDR2 FVKESK. This sequence originates from a human donor in good health (CMV status not recorded). Some clones in this sample may be carry-over from other donors' samples. The sample taken for sequencing was PBMCs. This chain connects TRBV14 to TRBJ2-3; D might be TRBD1 (6 bases). DNA of the CDR3: TGTGCCAGCAGCCAGGGGGCTAGATCAGATACGCAGTATTTT. Translation gives CASSQGARSDTQYF.